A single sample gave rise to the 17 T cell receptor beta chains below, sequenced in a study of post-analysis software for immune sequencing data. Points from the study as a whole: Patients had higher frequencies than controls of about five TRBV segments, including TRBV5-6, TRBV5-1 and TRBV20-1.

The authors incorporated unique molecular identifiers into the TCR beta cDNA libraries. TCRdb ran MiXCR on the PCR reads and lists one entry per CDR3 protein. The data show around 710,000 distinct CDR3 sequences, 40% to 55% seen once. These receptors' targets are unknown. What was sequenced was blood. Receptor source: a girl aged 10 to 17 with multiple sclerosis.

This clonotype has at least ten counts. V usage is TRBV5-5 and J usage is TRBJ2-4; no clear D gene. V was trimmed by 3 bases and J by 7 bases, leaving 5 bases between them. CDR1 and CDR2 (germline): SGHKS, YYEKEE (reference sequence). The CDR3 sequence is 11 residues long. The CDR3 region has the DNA TGTGCCAGCAGCTCCGCGAACATTCAGTACTTC. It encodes CASSSANIQYF.

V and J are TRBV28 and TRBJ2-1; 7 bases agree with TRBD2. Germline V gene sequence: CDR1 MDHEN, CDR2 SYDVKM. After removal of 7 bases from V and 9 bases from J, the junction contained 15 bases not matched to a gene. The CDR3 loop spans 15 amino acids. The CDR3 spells CASNPGTTLRGEQFF. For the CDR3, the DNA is TGTGCCAGCAACCCAGGGACTACCCTTAGGGGTGAGCAGTTCTTC.

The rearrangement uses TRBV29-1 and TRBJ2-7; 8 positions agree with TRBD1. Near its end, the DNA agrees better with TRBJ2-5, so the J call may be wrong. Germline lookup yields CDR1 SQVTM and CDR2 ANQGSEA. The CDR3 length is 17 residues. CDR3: CSVEGALDREQEETQYF. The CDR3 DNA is TGCAGCGTTGAAGGGGCTTTGGACAGGGAGCAGGAAGAGACCCAGTACTTC.

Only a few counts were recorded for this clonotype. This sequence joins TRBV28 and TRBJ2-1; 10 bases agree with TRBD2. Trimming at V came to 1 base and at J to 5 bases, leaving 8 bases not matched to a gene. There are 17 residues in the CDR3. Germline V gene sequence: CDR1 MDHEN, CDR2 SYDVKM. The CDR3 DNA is TGTGCCAGCAGTTTATATCCCGGGACTAGCGCAAACAATGAGCAGTTCTTC. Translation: CASSLYPGTSANNEQFF.

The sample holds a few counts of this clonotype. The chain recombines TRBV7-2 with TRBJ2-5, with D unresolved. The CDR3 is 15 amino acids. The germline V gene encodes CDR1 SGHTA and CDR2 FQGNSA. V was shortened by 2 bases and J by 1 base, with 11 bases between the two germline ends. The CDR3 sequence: CASSLFPAIQETQYF. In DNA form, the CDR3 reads TGTGCCAGCAGCTTATTTCCAGCTATCCAAGAGACCCAGTACTTC.

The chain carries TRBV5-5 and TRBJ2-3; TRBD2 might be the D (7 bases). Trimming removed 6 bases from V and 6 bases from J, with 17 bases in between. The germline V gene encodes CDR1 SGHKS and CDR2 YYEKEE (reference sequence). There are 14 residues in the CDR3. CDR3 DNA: TGTGCCAGCAAAGGGGGGGCGGTTTTGGATACGCAGTATTTT. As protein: CASKGGAVLDTQYF.

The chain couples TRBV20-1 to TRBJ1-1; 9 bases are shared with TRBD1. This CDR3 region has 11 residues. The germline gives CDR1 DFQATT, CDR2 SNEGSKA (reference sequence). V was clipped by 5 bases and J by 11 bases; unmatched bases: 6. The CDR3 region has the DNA TGCAGTGCTGATACAGGGGGCTATGCTTTCTTT. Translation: CSADTGGYAFF.

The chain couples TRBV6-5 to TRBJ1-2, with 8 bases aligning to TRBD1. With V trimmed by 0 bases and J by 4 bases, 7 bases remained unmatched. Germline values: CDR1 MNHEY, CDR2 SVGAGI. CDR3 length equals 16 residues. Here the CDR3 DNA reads TGTGCCAGCAGTTACTCCGGGACAGGCAGCTTCTATGGCTACACCTTC. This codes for CASSYSGTGSFYGYTF.

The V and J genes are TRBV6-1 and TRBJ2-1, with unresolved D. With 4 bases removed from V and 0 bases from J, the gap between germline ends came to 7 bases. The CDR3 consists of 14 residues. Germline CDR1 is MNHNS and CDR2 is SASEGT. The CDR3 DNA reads TGTGCCAGCAGTGCGCTGAGCTCCTACAATGAGCAGTTCTTC. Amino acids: CASSALSSYNEQFF.

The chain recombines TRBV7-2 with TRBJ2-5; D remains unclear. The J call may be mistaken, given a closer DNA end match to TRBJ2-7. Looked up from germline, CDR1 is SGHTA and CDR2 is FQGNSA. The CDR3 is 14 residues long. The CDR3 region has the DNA TGTGCCAGCAGCTTAGCAAGATCTCCTACCGAGCAGTACTTC. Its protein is CASSLARSPTEQYF.

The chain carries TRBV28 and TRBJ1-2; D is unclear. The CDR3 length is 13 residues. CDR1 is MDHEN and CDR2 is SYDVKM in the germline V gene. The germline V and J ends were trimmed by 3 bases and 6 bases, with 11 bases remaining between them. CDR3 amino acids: CASSFNVSDGYTF. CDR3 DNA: TGTGCCAGCAGTTTCAATGTAAGTGATGGCTACACCTTC.

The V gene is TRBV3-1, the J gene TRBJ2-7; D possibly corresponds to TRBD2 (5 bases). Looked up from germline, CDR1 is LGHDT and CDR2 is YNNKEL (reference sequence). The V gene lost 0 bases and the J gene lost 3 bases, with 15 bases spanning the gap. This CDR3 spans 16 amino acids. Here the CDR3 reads CASSQDFEAGSYEQYF. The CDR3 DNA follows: TGTGCCAGCAGCCAAGATTTTGAGGCGGGTAGCTACGAGCAGTACTTC.

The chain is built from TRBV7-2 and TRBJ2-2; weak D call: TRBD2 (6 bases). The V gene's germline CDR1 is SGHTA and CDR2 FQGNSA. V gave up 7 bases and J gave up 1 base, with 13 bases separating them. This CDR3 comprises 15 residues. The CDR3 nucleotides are TGTGCCAGCATTTCCCCCGGGAGGAACACCGGGGAGCTGTTTTTT. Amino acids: CASISPGRNTGELFF.

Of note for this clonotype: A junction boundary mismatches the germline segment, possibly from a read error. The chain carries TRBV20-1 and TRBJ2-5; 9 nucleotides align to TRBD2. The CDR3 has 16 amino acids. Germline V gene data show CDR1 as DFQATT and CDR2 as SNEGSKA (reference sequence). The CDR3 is CSAGESSGITKETQYF. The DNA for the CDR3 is TGCAGTGCTGGAGAATCTAGCGGGATCACCAAAGAGACCCAGTACTTC.

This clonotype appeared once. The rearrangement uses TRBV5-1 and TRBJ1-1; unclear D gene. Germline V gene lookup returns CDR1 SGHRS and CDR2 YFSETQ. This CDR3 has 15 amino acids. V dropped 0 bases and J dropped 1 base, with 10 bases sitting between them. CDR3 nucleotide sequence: TGCGCCAGCAGCTTGGTCCGGTTCCAGAACACTGAAGCTTTCTTT. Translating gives CASSLVRFQNTEAFF.

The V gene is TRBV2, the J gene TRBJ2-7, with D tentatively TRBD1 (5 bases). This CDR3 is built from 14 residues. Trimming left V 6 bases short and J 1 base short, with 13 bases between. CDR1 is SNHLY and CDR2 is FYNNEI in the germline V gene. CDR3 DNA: TGTGCCAGCAGGACAGACACACTATCCTACGAGCAGTACTTC. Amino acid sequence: CASRTDTLSYEQYF.

CDR3 residues: CSVGGLARGMGEQFF. The CDR3 DNA reads TGCAGCGTTGGAGGGCTAGCGAGAGGGATGGGTGAGCAGTTCTTC. This chain uses TRBV29-1 with TRBJ2-1, with D maybe TRBD2 (6 bases). V lost 4 bases to trimming and J lost 9 bases, with 22 bases between them. Germline V CDR1 and CDR2: SQVTM, ANQGSEA. The CDR3 is made up of 15 amino acids.